These 21 T cell receptor beta chains were sequenced from one sample in a study of identical twins' blood T cells (dated by TCRdb to 2013 to 2014). The library came from 5' RACE. The data were produced on an Illumina Genome Analyzer IIx. TCRdb cleaned the public reads at Q25 with fastp, built clones with MiXCR and kept in-frame beta chains. Entries are consolidated by CDR3 protein sequence, retaining the most common genes and DNA. Recorded for this sample are 300,000 to 400,000 distinct CDR3 sequences; 25% to 35% of them occurred a single time. The ten largest make up 6.1% of the sample. The sequenced sample consisted of PBMCs. The receptors shown here come from a woman between 18 and 55 years old in good health.

The rearrangement links TRBV7-2 to TRBJ1-5, with 7 bases identical to TRBD1. From germline, CDR1 is SGHTA and CDR2 FQGNSA. Unmatched junction bases numbered 7, after V lost 5 bases and J lost 3 bases. The CDR3 has 15 residues. The CDR3 nucleotides are TGTGCCAGCAGCCCATCAGGGGGGCTCAATCAGCCCCAGCATTTT. Protein sequence: CASSPSGGLNQPQHF.

This clonotype has just a few counts. The chain links TRBV12-3 or TRBV12-4 to TRBJ2-1; 7 nucleotides agree with TRBD2. The CDR3 covers 12 residues. The ends lost 10 bases at V and 9 bases at J; junction bases unmatched: 9. CDR3 region: CAIGLDVVEQFF. The CDR3 DNA follows: TGTGCCATAGGACTAGATGTAGTTGAGCAGTTCTTC.

This clonotype showed up just a few times. The CDR3 sequence is CASSFGTYPYEQYF. CDR3 sequence (DNA): TGTGCCAGCAGCTTTGGGACCTATCCCTACGAGCAGTACTTC. The rearrangement joins TRBV13 to TRBJ2-7; D may correspond to TRBD1 or TRBD2 (5 bases each). The CDR3 sequence is 14 residues long. The ends were cut back, 3 bases at V and 2 bases at J, with 11 bases in the middle. In germline, CDR1 is PRHDT, CDR2 FYEKMQ (reference sequence).

V is TRBV5-1 and J is TRBJ1-1; D gene ambiguous. CDR1 and CDR2 from the germline V gene are SGHRS and YFSETQ. The germline V and J ends were trimmed by 0 bases and 4 bases, with 7 bases remaining between them. There are 13 residues in the CDR3. For the CDR3, the DNA is TGCGCCAGCAGCTTGGGAATGGGCACTGAAGCTTTCTTT. Translation gives CASSLGMGTEAFF.

The chain links TRBV7-2 to TRBJ1-4, with D hard to call. CDR1 and CDR2 (germline): SGHTA, FQGNSA. Deletions cut 1 base from V and 11 bases from J, with 11 bases between. CDR3 size: 13 residues. The CDR3: CASSLDWGGKLFF. CDR3 coding DNA: TGTGCCAGCAGCTTAGACTGGGGAGGCAAACTGTTTTTT.

V usage is TRBV29-1 and J usage is TRBJ2-4; D is tentatively TRBD1 or TRBD2 (5 bases each). Germline assignment: CDR1 SQVTM and CDR2 ANQGSEA. V was pared by 2 bases and J by 1 base, with 15 bases between. This CDR3 contains 16 residues. DNA for the CDR3: TGCAGCGTTGAATGGCAGGGCGGGTTTGCCAAAAACATTCAGTACTTC. Its protein is CSVEWQGGFAKNIQYF.

This clonotype came up a few times. The V call is TRBV6-5, the J call TRBJ1-1; 11 nucleotides match TRBD1. In germline, CDR1 is MNHEY, CDR2 SVGAGI. V dropped 6 bases and J dropped 3; count of bases not matched to a gene: 6. The CDR3 covers 15 residues. CDR3 coding DNA: TGTGCCAGCAGCCTGGACAGGGGGCCGGACACTGAAGCTTTCTTT. Its translation: CASSLDRGPDTEAFF.

Concerning this clonotype: One end of the junction fails to match germline, which may point to a read error. The chain recombines TRBV27 with TRBJ2-2, with D possibly matching TRBD2 (5 bases). This CDR3 contains 13 residues. Germline values: CDR1 MNHEY, CDR2 SMNVEV (reference sequence). The CDR3 sequence: CASSLLRSGELLF. CDR3 nucleotides: TGTGCCAGCAGTTTATTAAGAAGTGGGGAGCTGCTTTTT.

This clonotype was observed a handful of times. This chain joins TRBV3-1 and TRBJ2-1; D is possibly TRBD2 (5 bases). The CDR3 length is 16 residues. Per the germline V gene, CDR1 is LGHDT and CDR2 is YNNKEL (reference sequence). V lost 4 bases and J lost 2, with 15 bases in between. This CDR3 is CASSPTMAGTYNEQFF. CDR3 coding DNA: TGTGCCAGCAGCCCTACGATGGCCGGGACCTACAATGAGCAGTTCTTC.

Only a few counts were recorded for this clonotype. The chain carries TRBV4-3 and TRBJ2-1, with 8 bases that match TRBD2. CDR1 LGHNA and CDR2 YSLEER come from the germline V gene. V trimming: 0 bases; J trimming: 1 base; junction bases outside the gene matches: 5. There are 17 residues in the CDR3. CDR3 protein: CASSQDGTSGSYNEQFF. The CDR3 coding sequence is TGCGCCAGCAGCCAAGATGGTACTAGCGGATCCTACAATGAGCAGTTCTTC.

J is TRBJ2-7 and V is TRBV20-1; D assignment may be TRBD1 or TRBD2 (5 bases each). Between the trimmed V and J ends, which lost 2 bases and 4 bases, there was a span of 15 bases. This CDR3 has 14 residues. Germline V lookup: CDR1 DFQATT, CDR2 SNEGSKA (reference sequence). CDR3 sequence: CSARMPGRGYEQYF. The CDR3 DNA sequence: TGCAGTGCTAGAATGCCGGGACGGGGTTACGAGCAGTACTTC.

The gene calls are TRBV29-1 and TRBJ1-1, with a tentative D call TRBD1 (5 bases). The V end was cut by 2 bases, the J end by 3 bases, with 16 bases between. The CDR3 sequence is 15 residues long. Germline CDR1 SQVTM, CDR2 ANQGSEA. CDR3 coding DNA: TGCAGCGTTGAAAGATCCCCAGGGAAGGACACTGAAGCTTTCTTT. Protein sequence: CSVERSPGKDTEAFF.

This clonotype appeared many times. J is TRBJ2-3 and V is TRBV12-3 or TRBV12-4; 8 bases map to TRBD1. Trimming removed 2 bases from V and 5 bases from J; junction bases left unmatched: 3. The CDR3 is made up of 14 amino acids. The CDR3 region has the DNA TGTGCCAGCAGTTTATACACAGGGGGAGATACGCAGTATTTT. It translates to CASSLYTGGDTQYF.

This clonotype showed up just a few times. V is TRBV9 and J is TRBJ1-2; TRBD1 agrees at 7 bases. The germline CDR1 and CDR2 sequences are SGDLS and YYNGEE. V lost 4 bases, J lost 3 bases, and 6 bases stayed unmatched. CDR3 length equals 14 residues. The CDR3 nucleotides are TGTGCCAGCAGCCTAGACAGGGCGCACTATGGCTACACCTTC. It encodes CASSLDRAHYGYTF.

This clonotype was observed a few times. The gene calls are TRBV3-1 and TRBJ1-1; 9 nucleotides line up with TRBD1. The CDR3 runs to 15 residues. The germline V gene encodes CDR1 LGHDT and CDR2 YNNKEL (reference sequence). The J segment lost 4 bases and the V segment lost 6 bases, leaving 9 bases of the junction unmatched. The CDR3, as DNA: TGTGCCAGCAGTTTACAGGGGGCGCCGACCACTGAAGCTTTCTTT. Protein sequence: CASSLQGAPTTEAFF.

This clonotype came up many times. This chain links TRBV29-1 with TRBJ1-1; possible D gene TRBD1, 5 bases. Looked up from germline, CDR1 is SQVTM and CDR2 is ANQGSEA. Trimming stripped 6 bases from V and 6 bases from J, with 20 bases between. The CDR3 runs 14 residues. The CDR3 DNA reads as TGCAGCGTCCAACCCGTCGTGGGGGTATCTGAAGCTTTCTTT. Its translation is CSVQPVVGVSEAFF.

V is TRBV7-9 and J is TRBJ1-2; the match to TRBD1 covers 7 bases. This CDR3 region has 15 residues. The V gene's germline CDR1 is SEHNR and CDR2 FQNEAQ (reference sequence). V lost 1 base, J lost 4 bases, and 6 bases stayed unmatched. Here the CDR3 reads CASSLGGTAGYGYTF. The CDR3, as DNA: TGTGCCAGCAGCTTAGGAGGGACAGCGGGCTATGGCTACACCTTC.

The chain employs TRBV29-1 and TRBJ2-1; TRBD2 agrees at 7 bases. This CDR3 has 14 amino acids. The V segment lost 1 base and the J segment 4 bases; nucleotides outside the gene matches: 4. Germline V gene lookup returns CDR1 SQVTM and CDR2 ANQGSEA. Written as DNA, the CDR3 is TGCAGCGTTGAAGGGCTAGCGGTATACAATGAGCAGTTCTTC. Protein: CSVEGLAVYNEQFF.

This clonotype was observed once. This chain joins TRBV14 and TRBJ1-1, with D possibly matching TRBD1 (5 bases). Trimming left V 7 bases short and J 5 bases short, with 17 bases between. Germline CDR1 is SGHDN and CDR2 is FVKESK. The CDR3 has 14 amino acids. CDR3 sequence (DNA): TGTGCCAGCAACCATAGGGTTGGGGGGACTGAAGCTTTCTTT. Protein product: CASNHRVGGTEAFF.

This clonotype was detected only a few times. This rearrangement joins TRBV6-2 or TRBV6-3 to TRBJ1-5; the D is unclear. The length of the CDR3 is 13 residues. Per the germline V gene, CDR1 is MNHEY and CDR2 is SVGEGT. V lost 6 bases to trimming and J lost 5 bases, with 11 bases between them. CDR3 loop: CASSPGTYQPQHF. Written as DNA, the CDR3 is TGTGCCAGCAGCCCTGGAACGTATCAGCCCCAGCATTTT.

In its sample, this clonotype was seen a few times. The V gene is TRBV2, the J gene TRBJ1-5; no clear D. This CDR3 comprises 15 residues. V shed 3 bases and J shed 6 bases, with 15 bases lying between them. The germline gives CDR1 SNHLY, CDR2 FYNNEI. CDR3 amino acids: CASSETGSRSQPQHF. CDR3 DNA: TGTGCCAGCAGTGAGACGGGCTCGAGGTCTCAGCCCCAGCATTTT.